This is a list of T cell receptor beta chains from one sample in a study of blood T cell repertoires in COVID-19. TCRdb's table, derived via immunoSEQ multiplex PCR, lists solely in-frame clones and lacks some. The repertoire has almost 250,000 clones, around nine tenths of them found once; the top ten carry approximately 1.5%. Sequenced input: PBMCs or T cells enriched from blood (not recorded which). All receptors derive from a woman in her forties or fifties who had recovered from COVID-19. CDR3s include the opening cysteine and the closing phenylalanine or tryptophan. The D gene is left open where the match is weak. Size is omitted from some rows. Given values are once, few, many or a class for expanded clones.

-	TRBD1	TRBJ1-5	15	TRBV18	TGTGCCAGCTCAGTGACAGGGGATTACAATCAGCCCCAGCATTTT	CASSVTGDYNQPQHF
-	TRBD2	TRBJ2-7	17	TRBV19	TGTGCCAGTAGTGGGACCGGGACTAGCGGGAGGCGGGGCGAGCAGTACTTC	CASSGTGTSGRRGEQYF
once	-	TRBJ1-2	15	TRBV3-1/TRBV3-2	TGTGCCAGCAGCACAAAGGGACTGACACTCTATGGCTACACCTTC	CASSTKGLTLYGYTF
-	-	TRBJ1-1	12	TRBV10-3	TGTGCCGCGGCACGACCGAACACTGAAGCTTTCTTT	CAAARPNTEAFF
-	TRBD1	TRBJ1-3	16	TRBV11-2	TGTGCCAGCAGCCTCAGGGGGCCCTACTCTGGAAACACCATATATTTT	CASSLRGPYSGNTIYF
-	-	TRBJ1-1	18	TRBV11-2	TGTGCCAGCAGCTCCGAAGCCCTAGACAGGCGGTGGATCACTGAAGCTTTCTTT	CASSSEALDRRWITEAFF
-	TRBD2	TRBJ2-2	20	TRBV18	TGTGCCAGCTCACCACCGTTGGCCCACATCACTAGCGCGAACACCGGGGAGCTGTTTTTT	CASSPPLAHITSANTGELFF
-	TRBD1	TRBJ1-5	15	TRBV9	TGTGCCAGCAGCCCCGGACAGGGAGACAATCAGCCCCAGCATTTT	CASSPGQGDNQPQHF
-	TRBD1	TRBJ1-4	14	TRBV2	TGTGCCAGCAGCGGGGACAGGGGGGATGAAAAACTGTTTTTT	CASSGDRGDEKLFF
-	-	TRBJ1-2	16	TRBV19	TGTGCCAGTAGTATGGCCGGGCGGGGCAATACCTATGGCTACACCTTC	CASSMAGRGNTYGYTF
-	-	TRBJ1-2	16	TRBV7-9	TGTGCCAGCAGCTTAGGAAAGTCACCGGGGGTAGATGGCTACACCTTC	CASSLGKSPGVDGYTF
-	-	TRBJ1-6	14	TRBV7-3	TGTGCCAGCAGTCAGGTGCCCTATAATTCACCCCTCCACTTT	CASSQVPYNSPLHF
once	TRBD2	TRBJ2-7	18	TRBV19	TGTGCCAGTAGTCTATACGCATCGGGACTAGCGGGATTCCACGAGCAGTACTTC	CASSLYASGLAGFHEQYF
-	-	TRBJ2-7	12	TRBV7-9	TGTGCCAGCAGCCCACTAGACAACGAGCAGTACTTC	CASSPLDNEQYF
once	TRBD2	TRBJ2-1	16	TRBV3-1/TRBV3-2	TGTGCCAGCAGCCAAGATCTAGCGGGGGGGTACAATGAGCAGTTCTTC	CASSQDLAGGYNEQFF
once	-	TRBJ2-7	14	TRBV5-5	TGTGCCAGCAGCACCCCCAGAGGGATGAACGAGCAGTACTTC	CASSTPRGMNEQYF
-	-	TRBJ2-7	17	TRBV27	TGTGCCAGCAGAGAAACTCCATGGGGTAAGATGGCGGGCGAGCAGTACTTC	CASRETPWGKMAGEQYF
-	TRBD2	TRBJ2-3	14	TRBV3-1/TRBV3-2	TGTGCCAGCAGCGGAGCGGGAGAGGGGGATACGCAGTATTTT	CASSGAGEGDTQYF
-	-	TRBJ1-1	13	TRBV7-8	TGTGCCAGCAGCCAGCAAAGTAACACTGAAGCTTTCTTT	CASSQQSNTEAFF
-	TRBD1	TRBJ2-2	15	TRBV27	TGTGCCAGCAGTTTTTGGCAGGGGGTTTCCGGGGAGCTGTTTTTT	CASSFWQGVSGELFF
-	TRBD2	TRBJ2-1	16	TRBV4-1	TGCGCCAGCAGCCAAGATCGGCTAGCGGGAGGGGGAGAGCAGTTCTTC	CASSQDRLAGGGEQFF
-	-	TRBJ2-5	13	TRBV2	TGTGCCAGCAGTTGGACAGCCGAAGAGACCCAGTACTTC	CASSWTAEETQYF
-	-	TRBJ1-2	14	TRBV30	TGTGCCTGGAGTCCCTCCCCACAGGGAAGAGGCTACACCTTC	CAWSPSPQGRGYTF
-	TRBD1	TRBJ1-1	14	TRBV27	TGTGCCAGCAGTTTAAAGACAGGGAGCCTGGTAGCTTTCTTT	CASSLKTGSLVAFF
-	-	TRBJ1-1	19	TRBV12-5	TGTGCTAGTGGTTTGGTTAGAAGGGGTTTCGGGACACCGAACACTGAAGCTTTCTTT	CASGLVRRGFGTPNTEAFF